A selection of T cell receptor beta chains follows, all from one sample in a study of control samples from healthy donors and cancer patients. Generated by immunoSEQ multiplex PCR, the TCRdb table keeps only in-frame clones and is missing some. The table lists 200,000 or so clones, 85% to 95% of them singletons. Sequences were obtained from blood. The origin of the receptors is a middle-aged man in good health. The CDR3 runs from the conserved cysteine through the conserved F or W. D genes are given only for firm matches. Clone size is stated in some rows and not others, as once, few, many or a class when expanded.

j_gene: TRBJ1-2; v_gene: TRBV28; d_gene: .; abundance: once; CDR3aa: CASRSSGDGYTF; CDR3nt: TGTGCCAGCAGGTCCTCAGGGGATGGCTACACCTTC
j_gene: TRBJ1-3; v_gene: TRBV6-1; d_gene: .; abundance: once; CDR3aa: CASSELGGSGNTIYF; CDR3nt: TGTGCCAGCAGTGAATTAGGGGGCTCTGGAAACACCATATATTTT
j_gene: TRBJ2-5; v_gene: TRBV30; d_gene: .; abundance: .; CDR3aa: CAWSYSAETQYF; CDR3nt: TGTGCCTGGAGTTACTCCGCGGAGACCCAGTACTTC
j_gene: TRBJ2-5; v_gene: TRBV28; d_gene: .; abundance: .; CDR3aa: CASSFSELRYQETQYF; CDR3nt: TGTGCCAGCAGTTTTAGCGAACTGAGGTACCAAGAGACCCAGTACTTC
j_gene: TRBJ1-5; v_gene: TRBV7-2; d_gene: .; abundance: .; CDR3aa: CASSLSRASNQPQHF; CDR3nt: TGTGCCAGCAGCTTATCTCGGGCTAGCAATCAGCCCCAGCATTTT
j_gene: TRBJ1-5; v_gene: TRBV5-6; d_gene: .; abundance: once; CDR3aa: CASSFWGAGNQPQHF; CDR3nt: TGTGCCAGCAGCTTTTGGGGGGCAGGCAATCAGCCCCAGCATTTT
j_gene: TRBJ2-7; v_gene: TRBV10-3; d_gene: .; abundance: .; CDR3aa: CAISDWTSKSEQYF; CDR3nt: TGTGCCATCAGTGACTGGACGTCGAAGAGCGAGCAGTACTTC
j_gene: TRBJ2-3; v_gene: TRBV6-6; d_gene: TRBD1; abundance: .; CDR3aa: CASKTGQAAVTQYF; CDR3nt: TGTGCCAGCAAAACGGGACAGGCTGCAGTTACGCAGTATTTT
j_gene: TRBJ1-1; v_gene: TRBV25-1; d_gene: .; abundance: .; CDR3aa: CASSAPGGRGTEAFF; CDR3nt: TGTGCCAGCAGTGCACCCGGTGGAAGAGGAACTGAAGCTTTCTTT
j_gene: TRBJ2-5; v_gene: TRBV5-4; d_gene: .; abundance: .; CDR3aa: CASSLTPFETQYF; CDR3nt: TGTGCCAGCAGCTTGACCCCGTTTGAGACCCAGTACTTC
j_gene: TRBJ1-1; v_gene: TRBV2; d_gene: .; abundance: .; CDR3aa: CAQHEADTEAFF; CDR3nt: TGTGCCCAGCACGAGGCAGACACTGAAGCTTTCTTT
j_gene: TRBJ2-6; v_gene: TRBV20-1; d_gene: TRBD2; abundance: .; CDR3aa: CSASETSGGFFSGANVLTF; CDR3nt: TGCAGTGCTAGTGAGACTAGCGGGGGGTTTTTCTCTGGGGCCAACGTCCTGACTTTC
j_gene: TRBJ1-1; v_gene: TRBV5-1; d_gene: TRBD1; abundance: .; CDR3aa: CASSRRQGDTEAFF; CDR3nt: TGCGCCAGCAGCAGGCGACAGGGGGACACTGAAGCTTTCTTT
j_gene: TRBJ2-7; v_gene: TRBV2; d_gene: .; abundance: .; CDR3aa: CAPPRGHSYEQYF; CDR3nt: TGTGCCCCCCCAAGGGGACATTCCTACGAGCAGTACTTC
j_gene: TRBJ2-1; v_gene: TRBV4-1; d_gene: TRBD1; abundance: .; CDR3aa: CASSHFPRDRTYNEQFF; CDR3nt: TGCGCCAGCAGCCATTTTCCCCGGGACAGGACTTACAATGAGCAGTTCTTC
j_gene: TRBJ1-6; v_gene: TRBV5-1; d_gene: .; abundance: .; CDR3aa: CASSLATGAGSPLHF; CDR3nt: TGCGCCAGCAGCTTGGCCACTGGGGCGGGTTCACCCCTCCACTTT
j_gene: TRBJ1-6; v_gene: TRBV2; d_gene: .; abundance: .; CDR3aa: CASKQDGNNSPLHF; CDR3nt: TGTGCCAGCAAGCAGGACGGGAATAATTCACCCCTCCACTTT
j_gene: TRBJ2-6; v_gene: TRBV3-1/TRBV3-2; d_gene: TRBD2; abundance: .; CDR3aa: CASSPIAGGTSGANVLTF; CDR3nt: TGTGCCAGCAGCCCCATCGCGGGGGGGACCTCTGGGGCCAACGTCCTGACTTTC
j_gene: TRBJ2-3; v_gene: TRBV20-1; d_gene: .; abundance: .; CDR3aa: CSARVPDTQYF; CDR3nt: TGCAGTGCTAGAGTCCCCGATACGCAGTATTTT
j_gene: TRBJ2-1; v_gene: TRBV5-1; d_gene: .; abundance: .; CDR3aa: CASSLGNEQFF; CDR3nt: TGCGCCAGCAGCTTGGGGAATGAGCAGTTCTTC
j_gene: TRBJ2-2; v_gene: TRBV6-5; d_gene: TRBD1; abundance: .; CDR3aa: CASITGANTGELFF; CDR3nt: TGTGCCAGCATTACAGGGGCGAACACCGGGGAGCTGTTTTTT
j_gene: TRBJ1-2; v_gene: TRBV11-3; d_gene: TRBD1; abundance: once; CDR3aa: CASSRQGVVDGYTF; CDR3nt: TGTGCCAGCAGCCGACAGGGTGTTGTCGATGGCTACACCTTC
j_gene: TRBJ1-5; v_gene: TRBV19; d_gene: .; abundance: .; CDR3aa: CASSIGQLRNQPQHF; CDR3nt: TGTGCCAGTAGTATTGGACAACTACGCAATCAGCCCCAGCATTTT
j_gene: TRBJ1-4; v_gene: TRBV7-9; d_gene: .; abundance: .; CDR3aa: CASSLAGSGKLFF; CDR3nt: TGTGCCAGCAGCTTAGCCGGCTCGGGGAAACTGTTTTTT
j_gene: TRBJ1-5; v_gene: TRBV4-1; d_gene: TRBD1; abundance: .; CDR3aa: CASSFTGVGDGQPQHF; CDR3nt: TGCGCCAGCAGCTTTACAGGGGTCGGCGACGGGCAGCCCCAGCATTTT
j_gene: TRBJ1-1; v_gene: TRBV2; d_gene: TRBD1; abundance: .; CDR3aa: CASSTTGRGEAFF; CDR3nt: TGTGCCAGCAGTACGACAGGGAGGGGTGAAGCTTTCTTT
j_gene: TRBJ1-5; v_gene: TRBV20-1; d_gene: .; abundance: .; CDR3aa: CSASAGFGNQPQHF; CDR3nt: TGCAGTGCTAGTGCAGGGTTCGGGAATCAGCCCCAGCATTTT
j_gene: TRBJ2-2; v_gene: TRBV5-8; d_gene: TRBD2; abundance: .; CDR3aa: CASSTGGGNTGELFF; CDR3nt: TGTGCCAGCAGCACGGGAGGGGGAAACACCGGGGAGCTGTTTTTT
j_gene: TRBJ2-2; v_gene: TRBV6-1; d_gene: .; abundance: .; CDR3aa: CASSEVPLGTGELFF; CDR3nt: TGTGCCAGCAGTGAAGTCCCGCTGGGCACCGGGGAGCTGTTTTTT